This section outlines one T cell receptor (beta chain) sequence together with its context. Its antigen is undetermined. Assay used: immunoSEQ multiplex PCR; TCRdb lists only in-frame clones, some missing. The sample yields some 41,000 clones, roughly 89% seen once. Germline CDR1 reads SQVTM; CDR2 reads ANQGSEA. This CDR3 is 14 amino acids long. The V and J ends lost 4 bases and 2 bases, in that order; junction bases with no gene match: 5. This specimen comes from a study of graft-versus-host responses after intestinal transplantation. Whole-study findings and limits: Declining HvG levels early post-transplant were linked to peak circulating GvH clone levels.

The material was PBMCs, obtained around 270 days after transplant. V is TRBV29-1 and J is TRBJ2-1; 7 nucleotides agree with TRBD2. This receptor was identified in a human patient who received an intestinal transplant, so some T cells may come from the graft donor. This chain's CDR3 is CSVAGTTPYNEQFF. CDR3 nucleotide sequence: TGCAGCGTTGCCGGGACTACTCCCTACAATGAGCAGTTCTTC.